The sequence of this T cell receptor (beta chain) was determined in a study of beta chain features in type 1 diabetes. Regarding the study as a whole: A greater similarity of naive, central memory and Treg TCRB repertoires was seen among patients than among healthy donors. In every one of the four CD4+ subsets, TCRB CDR3s were moderately but significantly shorter in Type 1 diabetes patients.

Only a few counts were recorded for this clone. Antigen specificity is unknown. The CDR3 length is 11 residues. V was clipped by 6 bases and J by 3 bases, with 4 bases between them. The germline V gene has CDR1 MNHNY and CDR2 SVGAGI (reference sequence). Reverse transcribing all isolated RNA meant expressed TCRB transcripts were sequenced. The table came from immunoSEQ multiplex PCR; TCRdb's copy has only in-frame clones and leaves some out. The sample lists 250,000 to 350,000 clones; about 13% were seen once. The chain is built from TRBV6-6 and TRBJ2-3, with D unclear. The TCR sequence derives from a man aged 25-45 years with type 1 diabetes. Sequencing used naive CD4+ T cells from blood. The CDR3 region has the DNA TGTGCCAGCAGCCGGACAGATACGCAGTATTTT. This translates into CASSRTDTQYF.